The present T cell receptor (beta chain) was sequenced within a study of identical twins. Study-wide results and limits: Sequences that were beta out-of-frame showed weaker excess twin sharing.

Trimming cost V 5 bases and J 5 bases; bases outside gene matches: 9. Germline values: CDR1 SGHNT, CDR2 YYREEE (reference sequence). The CDR3 contains 15 residues. cDNA carried unique molecular identifiers, and a universal primer site was added by template switching. TCRdb recomputed calls from the 5' RACE reads with MiXCR, one row per CDR3 protein. The data hold about 340,000 distinct CDR3 sequences, with over 9% observed a single time. As to this clonotype: Its antigen is undetermined.

These data are also associated with another study on yellow fever vaccine responses in identical twins.

The sample consisted of CD8+ T cells sorted from blood. The chain employs TRBV5-4 and TRBJ1-5; 8 bases are a match to TRBD1. The receptor was isolated from a young woman in good health. CDR3 coding DNA: TGTGCCAGCAGTCTGACAGGGGATAAGGATCAGCCCCAGCATTTT. Translating it yields CASSLTGDKDQPQHF.